This T cell receptor (beta chain) derives from a study of blood T cell repertoires in COVID-19. Study-level information: T cells, B-cell-depleted T cells, or PBMCs supplied cDNA or gDNA.

Original processing notes: The assay estimated nucleated cells by amplifying reference gene primers. Assay used: immunoSEQ multiplex PCR; TCRdb lists only in-frame clones, some missing. V, J and clone size derive from that table, while D and trimming were established from the DNA sequence. The table has 310,000 or so clones, approximately 90% seen once; the top ten hold around 2.2%. The count of this clone is one. Germline-derived CDR1 and CDR2 are GTSNPN and SVGIG (reference sequence). The V and J ends lost 1 base and 2 bases respectively, with 12 bases between them. This CDR3 is 16 amino acids long.

The sequence derives from a woman aged 45-60 years who had recovered from COVID-19. The chain employs TRBV30 and TRBJ2-6; tentative D call: TRBD1 (6 bases). Sequenced input: peripheral blood. The CDR3 loop reads CAWSAHRATGANVLTF. In nucleotides, the CDR3 is TGTGCCTGGAGTGCACACAGGGCAACTGGGGCCAACGTCCTGACTTTC.